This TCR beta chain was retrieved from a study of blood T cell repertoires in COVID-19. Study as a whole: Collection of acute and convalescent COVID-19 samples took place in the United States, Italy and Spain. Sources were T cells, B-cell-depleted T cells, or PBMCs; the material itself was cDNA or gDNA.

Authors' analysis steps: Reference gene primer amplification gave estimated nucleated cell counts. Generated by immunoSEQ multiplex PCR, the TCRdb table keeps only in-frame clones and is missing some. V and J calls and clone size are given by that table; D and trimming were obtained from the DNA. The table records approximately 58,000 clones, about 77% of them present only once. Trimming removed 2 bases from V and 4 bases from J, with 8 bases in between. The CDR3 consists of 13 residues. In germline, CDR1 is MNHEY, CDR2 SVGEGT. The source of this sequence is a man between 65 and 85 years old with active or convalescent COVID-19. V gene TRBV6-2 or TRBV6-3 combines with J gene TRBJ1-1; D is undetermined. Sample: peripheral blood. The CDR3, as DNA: TGTGCCAGCAGTTACGGCCGTTTCACTGAAGCTTTCTTT. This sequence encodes CASSYGRFTEAFF.